This record concerns one T cell receptor (beta chain) sequence. The antigen remains unidentified. Sequenced by immunoSEQ multiplex PCR; TCRdb stores in-frame clones only, minus some. Found here are 25,000 to 40,000 clones, 96% of them singletons; the top ten hold over 0.15%. These data originate in a study of monozygotic twins with cystic fibrosis. Findings and caveats of the study: Clonality was generally low (median roughly 0.01), higher in the most severe patients. Monozygotic CF twins shared more identical nucleotide clonotypes than unrelated patients.

Sequencing used blood. The source of this sequence is a girl aged 2 to 9 with cystic fibrosis.

The CDR3 spells CASSPLNTGELFF. For the CDR3, the DNA is TGTGCCAGCTCACCGTTGAACACCGGGGAGCTGTTTTTT. V gene TRBV18 combines with J gene TRBJ2-2; D is unclear. Germline values: CDR1 KGHSH, CDR2 LQKENI. The length of the CDR3 is 13 residues. V lost 3 bases, J lost 1 base, and 3 bases lay in between.